The T cell receptor (beta chain) described here comes from a study of shared clonotypes between healthy human individuals. Study overall: Used for every donor were three CD4 naive, three CD4 memory, two CD8 naive and one CD8 memory plate.

Study observations and caveats: Investigators expected sequencing depth to affect clonotype sharing among donors. Limitation of the genetic and exposure-history diversity represented came from the few donors. Lower generation probabilities were found for non-shared clonotypes than for those shared by all four donors.

The CDR3 has 20 residues. TCRdb's table, derived via immunoSEQ multiplex PCR, lists solely in-frame clones and lacks some. In the table there are 330,000 or so clones, around four fifths of which are singletons. Worth noting for this clone: Its antigen is currently unknown.

The sequencing sample was made of memory CD4+ T cells sorted from blood. Specified subset: CD45RA-negative fraction. This sequence originates from a young man in good health. This chain joins TRBV1 and TRBJ2-1; no check of the table's D call, TRBD2, against the DNA was made. TRBV1 is termed a pseudogene. The CDR3 DNA follows: TGCACCAGCAGCCACTCGCTTAGGGTACTAGCGGGAGCTGCCTACAATGAGCAGTTCTTC. Its translation is CTSSHSLRVLAGAAYNEQFF.